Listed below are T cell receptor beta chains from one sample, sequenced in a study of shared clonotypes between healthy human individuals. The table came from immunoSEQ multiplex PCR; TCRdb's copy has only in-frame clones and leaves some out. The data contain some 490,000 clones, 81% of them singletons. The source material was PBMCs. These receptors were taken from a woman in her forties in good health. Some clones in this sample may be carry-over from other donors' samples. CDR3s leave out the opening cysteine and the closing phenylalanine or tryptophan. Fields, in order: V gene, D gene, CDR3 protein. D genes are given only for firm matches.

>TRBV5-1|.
ASSYNGGLYRETQY
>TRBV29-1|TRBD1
SVSGTGSGANTEAF
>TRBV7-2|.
ASSLVGNSQETQY
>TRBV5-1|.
ASSLGQGLTDTQY
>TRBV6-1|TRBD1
ASSETGDREQY
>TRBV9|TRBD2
ASSQRETSGRPGELF
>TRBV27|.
ASSLSYSGGNEQY
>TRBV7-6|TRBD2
ASSLGLLYEQY
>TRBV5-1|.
ASSLRVTDYEQY
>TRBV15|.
ATSRDWRPGTYNEQF
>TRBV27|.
ASSTGHSYEQY